Listed below are T cell receptor beta chains from one sample, sequenced in a study of blood T cell repertoires in COVID-19. The repertoire was sequenced with immunoSEQ multiplex PCR; TCRdb's copy has only in-frame clones and lacks some. The sample comprises about 78,000 clones, 90% of which are singletons, and 4.3% rests with the top ten. Sequencing input: peripheral blood. These receptors all come from a woman older than 75 with active or convalescent COVID-19. Both conserved end residues are part of each CDR3. A D gene is named only where the DNA matches it firmly. Size tells how often a clone was seen (once, few, many) or the class of an expanded clone, and some rows leave it out.

TRBJ2-2 | TRBD1 | TRBV15 | . | CATSRDRGGYTGELFF | TGTGCCACCAGCAGGGACAGGGGTGGCTACACCGGGGAGCTGTTTTTT
TRBJ2-2 | . | TRBV19 | . | CASSITGLGTGELFF | TGTGCCAGTAGTATAACAGGGTTGGGTACCGGGGAGCTGTTTTTT
TRBJ1-2 | TRBD1 | TRBV29-1 | . | CSVETHRGDYGYTF | TGCAGCGTTGAGACACACAGGGGGGACTATGGCTACACCTTC
TRBJ2-3 | . | TRBV2 | . | CASRLGGLGDTQYF | TGTGCCAGCAGACTGGGGGGACTCGGGGATACGCAGTATTTT
TRBJ2-7 | . | TRBV19 | . | CASNAGTLSYEQYF | TGTGCCAGTAACGCCGGGACACTTTCCTACGAGCAGTACTTC
TRBJ1-4 | . | TRBV6-1 | . | CASSEGGMEKLFF | TGTGCCAGCAGTGAAGGTGGCATGGAAAAACTGTTTTTT
TRBJ2-5 | TRBD2 | TRBV20-1 | . | CSASSSGSRLETQYF | TGCAGTGCTAGTTCCAGCGGGAGTCGGTTGGAGACCCAGTACTTC
TRBJ2-7 | . | TRBV30 | . | CAWSAGWNYEQYF | TGTGCCTGGAGTGCAGGGTGGAACTACGAGCAGTACTTC
TRBJ1-4 | TRBD1 | TRBV11-1 | . | CASSSRQGFHEKLFF | TGTGCCAGCAGCTCCCGACAGGGGTTCCATGAAAAACTGTTTTTT
TRBJ2-6 | TRBD1 | TRBV10-2 | . | CASGTGGSGANVLTF | TGCGCCAGCGGGACAGGGGGCTCTGGGGCCAACGTCCTGACTTTC
TRBJ1-1 | . | TRBV28 | once | CASSLLGGNTEAFF | TGTGCCAGCAGTTTATTGGGGGGGAACACTGAAGCTTTCTTT
TRBJ1-5 | . | TRBV27 | . | CASSFYGQSNQPQHF | TGTGCCAGCAGTTTTTATGGGCAAAGCAATCAGCCCCAGCATTTT
TRBJ2-7 | . | TRBV18 | once | CASSPGGLGGEQYF | TGTGCCAGCTCACCGGGAGGACTAGGGGGCGAGCAGTACTTC
TRBJ2-3 | TRBD2 | TRBV5-1 | . | CASSLNGLAGLNTDTQYF | TGCGCCAGCAGCTTAAACGGCCTAGCGGGCCTAAACACAGATACGCAGTATTTT
TRBJ2-7 | . | TRBV30 | . | CAWRTANYEQYF | TGTGCCTGGAGGACAGCCAACTACGAGCAGTACTTC
TRBJ1-2 | . | TRBV21-1 | . | CASSKVGPPWLGDFNYGYTF | TGTGCCAGCAGCAAAGTAGGGCCACCCTGGCTGGGGGACTTTAACTATGGCTACACCTTC
TRBJ2-1 | . | TRBV6-1 | once | CASSEDFSGAINEQFF | TGTGCCAGCAGTGAAGATTTTAGCGGTGCTATTAATGAGCAGTTCTTC
TRBJ2-6 | . | TRBV7-2 | once | CASSLSGSGANVLTF | TGTGCCAGCAGCTTGTCAGGGTCTGGGGCCAACGTCCTGACTTTC
TRBJ2-3 | . | TRBV5-1 | . | CASSWAQPTDTQYF | TGCGCCAGCAGCTGGGCACAGCCCACAGATACGCAGTATTTT
TRBJ2-7 | . | TRBV7-2 | . | CASSLRRGDEQYF | TGTGCCAGCAGCTTACGGCGGGGAGACGAGCAGTACTTC
TRBJ2-1 | TRBD2 | TRBV7-8 | . | CASSRRSGTSGHNEQFF | TGTGCCAGCAGCCGACGTTCCGGGACTAGCGGTCACAATGAGCAGTTCTTC
TRBJ2-1 | TRBD2 | TRBV11-3 | . | CASSSRAGTSEYNEQFF | TGTGCCAGCAGCTCCAGGGCCGGGACTAGCGAATACAATGAGCAGTTCTTC
TRBJ2-5 | . | TRBV5-4 | . | CASSPGRRETQYF | TGTGCCAGCAGCCCCGGCCGGCGGGAGACCCAGTACTTC
TRBJ2-1 | TRBD1 | TRBV13 | few | CASSHRDRSFYNEQFF | TGTGCCAGCAGCCATAGGGACAGATCTTTTTACAATGAGCAGTTCTTC
TRBJ2-7 | . | TRBV4-1 | . | CASSHLAGREYEQYF | TGCGCCAGCAGCCACCTCGCAGGGCGGGAATACGAGCAGTACTTC
TRBJ1-2 | . | TRBV7-9 | . | CASSKQGIHGIGYTF | TGTGCCAGCAGTAAACAGGGAATCCACGGCATCGGCTACACCTTC
TRBJ2-3 | . | TRBV25-1 | . | CASSDLSTSTDTQYF | TGTGCCAGCAGTGACTTATCGACTAGCACAGATACGCAGTATTTT
TRBJ2-7 | TRBD2 | TRBV27 | . | CASRVVTSGRASHEQYF | TGTGCCAGCAGAGTGGTCACTAGCGGGAGGGCCTCCCACGAGCAGTACTTC
TRBJ2-1 | . | TRBV29-1 | . | CSVVSTFDEQFF | TGCAGCGTTGTTAGTACTTTCGATGAGCAGTTCTTC
TRBJ2-5 | . | TRBV2 | . | CASLREERPQETQYF | TGTGCCAGCTTAAGAGAGGAACGGCCCCAAGAGACCCAGTACTTC
TRBJ1-1 | . | TRBV6-4 | . | CASSAAENTEAFF | TGTGCCAGCAGCGCGGCCGAGAACACTGAAGCTTTCTTT
TRBJ2-1 | TRBD2 | TRBV9 | . | CASSGASGSSYNEQFF | TGTGCCAGCAGCGGGGCTAGCGGAAGCTCCTACAATGAGCAGTTCTTC
TRBJ1-1 | . | TRBV19 | . | CASSTRRGNTEAFF | TGTGCCAGTAGTACACGGAGAGGCAACACTGAAGCTTTCTTT
TRBJ2-4 | . | TRBV7-2 | . | CASSFGQVDAGQYF | TGTGCCAGCAGCTTCGGGCAGGTAGACGCGGGACAGTACTTC
TRBJ1-1 | . | TRBV27 | . | CASSFRGTEAFF | TGTGCCAGCAGTTTCAGGGGTACTGAAGCTTTCTTT
TRBJ1-1 | . | TRBV28 | . | CASSRQSREAFF | TGTGCCAGCAGTAGACAGTCCCGTGAAGCTTTCTTT
TRBJ1-5 | . | TRBV19 | . | CASSIDRGASGNQPQHF | TGTGCCAGTAGTATAGATAGGGGTGCGTCCGGCAATCAGCCCCAGCATTTT
TRBJ2-5 | TRBD2 | TRBV4-3 | . | CASSQEPSGSSETQYF | TGCGCCAGCAGCCAAGAGCCTAGCGGGAGTTCGGAGACCCAGTACTTC
TRBJ1-3 | . | TRBV4-1 | . | CASSQDPRPGNTIYF | TGCGCCAGCAGCCAAGATCCCAGGCCTGGAAACACCATATATTTT
TRBJ2-7 | . | TRBV5-1 | . | CASSLVNAGHYEQYF | TGCGCCAGCAGCTTGGTTAATGCAGGCCACTACGAGCAGTACTTC
TRBJ1-1 | . | TRBV6-5 | . | CASRKTGPRAEAFF | TGTGCCAGCAGAAAAACAGGTCCCCGGGCTGAAGCTTTCTTT
TRBJ1-6 | . | TRBV3-1/TRBV3-2 | . | CASSQRTDNSPLHF | TGTGCCAGCAGCCAAAGGACAGATAATTCACCCCTCCACTTT
TRBJ2-7 | . | TRBV27 | . | CASSLDRMYEQYF | TGTGCCAGCAGTTTAGACAGAATGTACGAGCAGTACTTC
TRBJ2-2 | . | TRBV7-2 | . | CASSPRGAGLAGELFF | TGTGCCAGCAGCCCCAGGGGAGCGGGATTGGCCGGGGAGCTGTTTTTT
TRBJ2-7 | . | TRBV5-4 | . | CASSFPGAYEQYF | TGTGCCAGCAGCTTTCCAGGGGCCTACGAGCAGTACTTC
TRBJ2-1 | . | TRBV10-3 | . | CAVGGTRTYNEQFF | TGTGCCGTCGGGGGTACTAGAACATACAATGAGCAGTTCTTC
TRBJ2-7 | TRBD2 | TRBV15 | once | CATRSTSGHYEQYF | TGTGCCACCAGATCGACTAGCGGGCACTACGAGCAGTACTTC
TRBJ1-2 | . | TRBV28 | . | CASGPYGYTF | TGTGCCAGCGGCCCCTATGGCTACACCTTC
TRBJ1-2 | TRBD1 | TRBV9 | . | CASSSTGGYGYTF | TGTGCCAGCAGCTCGACAGGGGGCTATGGCTACACCTTC
TRBJ1-4 | TRBD1 | TRBV7-9 | . | CASSLQGEPNEKLFF | TGTGCCAGCAGCCTACAGGGGGAACCTAATGAAAAACTGTTTTTT
TRBJ1-2 | TRBD1 | TRBV28 | . | CASSRPRDRTSGGYTF | TGTGCCAGCAGTCGTCCTAGGGACAGGACCTCAGGTGGCTACACCTTC
TRBJ2-7 | TRBD1 | TRBV5-1 | once | CASSSGFGQGNEQYF | TGCGCCAGCAGCTCAGGTTTCGGACAGGGAAACGAGCAGTACTTC